The present T cell receptor (beta chain) was sequenced within a study of blood T cell repertoires in COVID-19. Sequenced by immunoSEQ multiplex PCR; TCRdb stores in-frame clones only, minus some. This sample carries hundreds of thousands of clones, around 89% of them seen once, and the ten largest clones take over 7.5%. This clone was detected only once. V was cut by 2 bases and J by 3 bases, with 8 bases left in between. This CDR3 has 14 amino acids. Germline CDR1 LGHDT, CDR2 YNNKEL (reference sequence). The study recruited people aged roughly 18 to 95 years across approximately 25 US areas. The gene calls are TRBV3-1 (or the pseudogene TRBV3-2) and TRBJ1-3; tentatively, D is TRBD1 (6 bases). The clonotype was recovered from a man aged 35 to 55 who had recovered from COVID-19. Sequencing used PBMCs or T cells enriched from blood (not recorded which). Here the CDR3 reads CASSQQGSGNTIYF. DNA for the CDR3: TGTGCCAGCAGCCAACAGGGGAGTGGAAACACCATATATTTT.